This T cell receptor beta chain derives from a study of graft-versus-host responses after intestinal transplantation. This table comes from immunoSEQ multiplex PCR, and its TCRdb copy is limited to in-frame clones, with some not included. The sample records just under 90,000 clones, about four fifths being singletons. The CDR3 loop spans 14 amino acids. Between the trimmed V and J ends, which lost 7 bases and 8 bases, there was a span of 15 bases. Looked up from germline, CDR1 is SGHAT and CDR2 is FQNNGV. As for this clone: Its antigen is unidentified.

The chain joins TRBV11-2 to TRBJ1-6; D gene unclear. This sample comprised unstimulated CD8+ T cells sorted from spleen or lymph node cells, obtained before intestinal transplant. The clonotype was recovered from a human donor who received an intestinal transplant. The CDR3 loop is CASTLHQTDSPLHF. The DNA of the CDR3 is TGTGCCAGCACCCTACACCAGACGGATTCACCCCTCCACTTT.